This T cell receptor beta chain is drawn from a study of blood T cell repertoires in COVID-19. Sequencing was performed with immunoSEQ multiplex PCR; in TCRdb, only in-frame clones are kept and a portion is missing. The sample contains 100,000 or so clones, roughly 85% of which appear only once. The CDR3 sequence is 13 residues long. Germline-derived CDR1 and CDR2 are LGHNT and FRNRAP. Trimming shortened V by 6 bases and J by 7 bases, and 15 bases separated the two germline ends. The chain has TRBV12-5 and TRBJ1-2, with D possibly being TRBD1 (6 bases). This clonotype was sampled from a woman in her seventies with active or convalescent COVID-19. The sequenced material came from peripheral blood. CDR3 nucleotide sequence: TGTGCTAGTGGCACAACCGGGACACGTGGCTACACCTTC. Its protein is CASGTTGTRGYTF. Drawing the rest from reference TRBV12-5 and TRBJ1-2, the complete variable domain is DARVTQTPRHKVTEMGQEVTMRCQPILGHNTVFWYRQTMMQGLELLAYFRNRAPLDDSGMPKDRFSAEMPDATLATLKIQPSEPRDSAVYFCASGTTGTRGYTFGSGTRLTVV.